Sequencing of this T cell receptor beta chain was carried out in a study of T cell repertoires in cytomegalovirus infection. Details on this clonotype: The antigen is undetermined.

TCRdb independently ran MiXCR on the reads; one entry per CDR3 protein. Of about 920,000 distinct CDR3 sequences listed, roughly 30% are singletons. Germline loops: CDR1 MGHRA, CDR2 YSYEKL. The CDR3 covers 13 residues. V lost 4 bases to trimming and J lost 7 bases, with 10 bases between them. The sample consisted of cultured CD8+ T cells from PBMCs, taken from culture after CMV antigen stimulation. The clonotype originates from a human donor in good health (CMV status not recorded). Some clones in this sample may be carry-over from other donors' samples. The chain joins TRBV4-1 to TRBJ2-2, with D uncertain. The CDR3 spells CASSPLENGELFF. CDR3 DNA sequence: TGCGCCAGCAGCCCCTTGGAGAACGGGGAGCTGTTTTTT.